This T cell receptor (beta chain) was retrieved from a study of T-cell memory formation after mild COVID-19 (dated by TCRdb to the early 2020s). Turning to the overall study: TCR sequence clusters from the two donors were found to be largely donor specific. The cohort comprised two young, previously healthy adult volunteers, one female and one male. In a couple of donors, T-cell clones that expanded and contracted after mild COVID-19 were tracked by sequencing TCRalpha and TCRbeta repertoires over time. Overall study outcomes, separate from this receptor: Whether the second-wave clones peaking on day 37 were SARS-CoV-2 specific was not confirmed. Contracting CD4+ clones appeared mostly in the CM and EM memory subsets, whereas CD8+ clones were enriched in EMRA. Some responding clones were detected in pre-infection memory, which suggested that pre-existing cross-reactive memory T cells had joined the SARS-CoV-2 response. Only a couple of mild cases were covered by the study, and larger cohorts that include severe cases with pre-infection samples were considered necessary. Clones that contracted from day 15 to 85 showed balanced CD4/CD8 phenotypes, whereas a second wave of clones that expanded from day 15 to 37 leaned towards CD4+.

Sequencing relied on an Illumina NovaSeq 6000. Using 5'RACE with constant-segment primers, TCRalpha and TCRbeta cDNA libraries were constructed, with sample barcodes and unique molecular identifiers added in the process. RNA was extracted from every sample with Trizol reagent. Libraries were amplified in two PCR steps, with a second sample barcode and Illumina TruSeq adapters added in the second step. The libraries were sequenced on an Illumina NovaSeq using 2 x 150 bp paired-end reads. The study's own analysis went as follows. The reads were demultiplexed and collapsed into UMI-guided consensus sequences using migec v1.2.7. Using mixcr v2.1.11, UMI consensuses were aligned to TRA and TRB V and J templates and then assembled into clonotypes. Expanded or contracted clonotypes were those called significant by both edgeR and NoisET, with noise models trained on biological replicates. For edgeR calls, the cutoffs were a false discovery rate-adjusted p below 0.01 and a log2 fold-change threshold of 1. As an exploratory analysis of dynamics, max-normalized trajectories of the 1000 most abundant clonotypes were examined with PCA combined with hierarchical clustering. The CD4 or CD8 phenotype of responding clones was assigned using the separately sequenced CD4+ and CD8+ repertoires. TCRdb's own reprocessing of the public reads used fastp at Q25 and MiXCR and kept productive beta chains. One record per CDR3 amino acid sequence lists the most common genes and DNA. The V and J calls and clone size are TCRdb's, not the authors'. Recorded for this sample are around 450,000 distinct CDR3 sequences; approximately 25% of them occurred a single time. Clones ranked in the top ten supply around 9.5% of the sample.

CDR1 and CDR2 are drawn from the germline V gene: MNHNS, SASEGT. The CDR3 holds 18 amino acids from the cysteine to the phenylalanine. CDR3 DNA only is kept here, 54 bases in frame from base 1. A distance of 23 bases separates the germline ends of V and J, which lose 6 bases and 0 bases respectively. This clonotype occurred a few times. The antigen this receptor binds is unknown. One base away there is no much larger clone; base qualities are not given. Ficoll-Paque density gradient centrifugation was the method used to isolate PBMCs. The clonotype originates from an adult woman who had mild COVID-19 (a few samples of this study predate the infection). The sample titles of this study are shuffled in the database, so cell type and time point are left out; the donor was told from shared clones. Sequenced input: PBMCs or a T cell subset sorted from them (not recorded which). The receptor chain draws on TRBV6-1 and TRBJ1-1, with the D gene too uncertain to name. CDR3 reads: CASRRTQTLRTLNTEAFF. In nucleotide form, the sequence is TGTGCCAGCAGGAGGACCCAGACCCTTCGAACCTTGAACACTGAAGCTTTCTTT.